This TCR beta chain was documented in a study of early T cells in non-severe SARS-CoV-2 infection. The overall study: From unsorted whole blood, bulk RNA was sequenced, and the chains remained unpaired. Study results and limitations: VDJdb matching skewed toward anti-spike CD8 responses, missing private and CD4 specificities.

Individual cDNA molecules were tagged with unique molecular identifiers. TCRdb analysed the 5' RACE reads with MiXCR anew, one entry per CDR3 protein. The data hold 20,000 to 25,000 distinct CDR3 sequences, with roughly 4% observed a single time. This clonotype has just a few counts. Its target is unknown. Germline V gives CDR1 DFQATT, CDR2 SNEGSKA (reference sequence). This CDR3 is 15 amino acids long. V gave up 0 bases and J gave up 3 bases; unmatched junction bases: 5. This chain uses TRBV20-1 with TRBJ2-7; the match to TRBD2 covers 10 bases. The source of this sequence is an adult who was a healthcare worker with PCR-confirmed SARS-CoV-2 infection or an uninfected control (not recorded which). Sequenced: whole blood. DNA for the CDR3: TGCAGTGCTAGAGATCGGCTAGCGGGGGACTACGAGCAGTACTTC. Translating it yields CSARDRLAGDYEQYF.